This TCR beta chain stems from a study of spatial heterogeneity in lung cancer. The CDR3 length is 16 residues. The germline V gene has CDR1 MDHEN and CDR2 SYDVKM. V lost 7 bases and J 3 bases, leaving 22 bases between the germline ends. On this clonotype itself: Its antigen remains unknown.

On each TCR cDNA molecule, a unique molecular identifier was present. Each CDR3 protein gets one entry after TCRdb re-called the 5' RACE reads with MiXCR. The table lists about 100,000 distinct CDR3 sequences, about 4.4% of them singletons. This sample's time point: sample taken at primary tumor resection. A total of around 67 untreated early-stage non-small cell lung cancer patients served as donors. Whole RNA, which was extracted from tumor, nontumor lung tissue or frozen PBMC, was sequenced without any cell sorting. Study results and caveats: Estimated coverage of tumor T cells was roughly 7% for alpha and less than 15% for beta chains. Counts that tracked tumor mutation counts were those of expanded intratumoral alpha and beta TCRs.

The clonotype originates from a male donor with early-stage non-small cell lung cancer. The J gene is TRBJ2-7, the V gene TRBV28; D is tentatively TRBD1 or TRBD2 (7 bases each). The sample here was lung tumor tissue, taken at surgery. The CDR3 sequence is CASTSTPGGEIYEQYF. CDR3 bases: TGTGCCAGCACCTCAACTCCAGGGGGGGAAATCTACGAGCAGTACTTC.